This T cell receptor beta chain was found in a study of Ad26.COV2.S vaccination and SARS-CoV-2 variants. Treatment in this sample: roughly 20 received Ad26.COV2.S at low or high dose, single or two shots; about 5 received placebo; per-sample allocation not given. Following the first vaccine or placebo injection, samples were taken on day 63. Some clones are missing from TCRdb's copy, which holds only in-frame ones; the method was immunoSEQ multiplex PCR. The sample comprises about 480,000 clones, 87% of which are singletons, and over 10% rests with the top ten. The clonotype was recovered from a person between 18 and 65 years old who received the Ad26.COV2.S COVID-19 vaccine or a placebo. The specimen comprised peripheral blood, sampled in a trial of Ad26.COV2.S vaccine versus placebo.

The CDR3 DNA reads TGTGCCAGCAGCTTGGGCGGCAGGGGGCTAGAGACCCAGTACTTC. This encodes CASSLGGRGLETQYF. This chain connects TRBV5-4 to TRBJ2-5, with TRBD1 matching 8 bases. The CDR3 sequence is 15 residues long. Per germline, CDR1 SGHNT and CDR2 YYREEE (reference sequence). Germline trimming cut 0 bases from V and 4 bases from J; bases unmatched to any gene: 5.